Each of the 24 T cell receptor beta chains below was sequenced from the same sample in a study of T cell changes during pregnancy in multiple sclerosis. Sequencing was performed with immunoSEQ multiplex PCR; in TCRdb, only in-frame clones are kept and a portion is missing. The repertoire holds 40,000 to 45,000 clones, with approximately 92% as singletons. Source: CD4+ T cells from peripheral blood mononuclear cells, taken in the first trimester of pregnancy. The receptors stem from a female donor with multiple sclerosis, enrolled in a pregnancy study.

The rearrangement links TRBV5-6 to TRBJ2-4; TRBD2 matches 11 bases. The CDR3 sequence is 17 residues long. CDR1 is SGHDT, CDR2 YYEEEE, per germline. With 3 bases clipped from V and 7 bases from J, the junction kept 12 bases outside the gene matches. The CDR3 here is CASSSQTLAGGGNIQYF. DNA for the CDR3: TGTGCCAGCAGCTCACAGACCCTAGCGGGAGGAGGGAACATTCAGTACTTC. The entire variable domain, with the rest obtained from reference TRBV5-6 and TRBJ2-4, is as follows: DAGVTQSPTHLIKTRGQQVTLRCSPKSGHDTVSWYQQALGQGPQFIFQYYEEEERQRGNFPDRFSGHQFPNYSSELNVNALLLGDSALYLCASSSQTLAGGGNIQYFGAGTRLSVL.

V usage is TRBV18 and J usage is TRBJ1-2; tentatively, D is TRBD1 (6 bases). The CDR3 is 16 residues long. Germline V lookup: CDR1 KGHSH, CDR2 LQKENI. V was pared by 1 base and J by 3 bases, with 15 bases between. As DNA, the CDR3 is TGTGCCAGCTCACCACGTCGGGCAGGGGTAGACTATGGCTACACCTTC. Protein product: CASSPRRAGVDYGYTF.

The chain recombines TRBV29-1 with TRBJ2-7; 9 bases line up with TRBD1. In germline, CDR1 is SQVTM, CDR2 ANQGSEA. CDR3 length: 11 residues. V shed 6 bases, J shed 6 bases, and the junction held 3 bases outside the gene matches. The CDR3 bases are TGCAGCGTGGGACAGGGTCGCGAGCAGTACTTC. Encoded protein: CSVGQGREQYF.

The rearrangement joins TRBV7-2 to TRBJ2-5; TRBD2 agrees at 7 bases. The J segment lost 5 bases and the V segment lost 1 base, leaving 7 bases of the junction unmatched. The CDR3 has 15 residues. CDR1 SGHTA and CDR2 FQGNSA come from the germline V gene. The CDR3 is CASSLVELGGETQYF. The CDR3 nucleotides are TGTGCCAGCAGCTTAGTGGAGTTGGGGGGGGAGACCCAGTACTTC.

The CDR3 sequence is CASSFGQGASETQYF. The CDR3 coding sequence is TGCGCCAGCAGCTTTGGGCAGGGGGCTTCAGAGACCCAGTACTTC. J is TRBJ2-5 and V is TRBV5-1; 8 positions agree with TRBD1. CDR3 length: 15 amino acids. CDR1 SGHRS and CDR2 YFSETQ come from the germline V gene. The V segment lost 2 bases and the J segment 4 bases; nucleotides outside the gene matches: 7.

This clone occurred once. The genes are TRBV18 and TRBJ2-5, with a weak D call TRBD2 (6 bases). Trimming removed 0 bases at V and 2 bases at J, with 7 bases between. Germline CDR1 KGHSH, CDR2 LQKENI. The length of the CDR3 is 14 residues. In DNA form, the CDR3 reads TGTGCCAGCTCACCACCCGGGAGACAAGAGACCCAGTACTTC. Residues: CASSPPGRQETQYF.

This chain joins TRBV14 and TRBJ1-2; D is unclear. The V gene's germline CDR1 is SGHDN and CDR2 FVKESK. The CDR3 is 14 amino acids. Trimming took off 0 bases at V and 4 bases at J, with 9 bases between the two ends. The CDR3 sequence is CASSQDSRFYGYTF. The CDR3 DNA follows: TGTGCCAGCAGCCAAGATTCCAGGTTCTATGGCTACACCTTC.

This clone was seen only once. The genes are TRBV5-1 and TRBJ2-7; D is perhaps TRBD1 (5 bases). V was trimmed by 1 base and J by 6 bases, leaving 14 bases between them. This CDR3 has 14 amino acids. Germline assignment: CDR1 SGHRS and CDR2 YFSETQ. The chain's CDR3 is CASSLMGQGGEQYF. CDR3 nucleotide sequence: TGCGCCAGCAGCTTGATGGGGCAAGGCGGCGAGCAGTACTTC.

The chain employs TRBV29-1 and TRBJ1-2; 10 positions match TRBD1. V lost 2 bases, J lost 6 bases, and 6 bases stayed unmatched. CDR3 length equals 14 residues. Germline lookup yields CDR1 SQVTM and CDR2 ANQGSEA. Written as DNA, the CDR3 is TGCAGCGTTGAAAACGCGGACAGGGGGAATGGCTACACCTTC. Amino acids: CSVENADRGNGYTF.

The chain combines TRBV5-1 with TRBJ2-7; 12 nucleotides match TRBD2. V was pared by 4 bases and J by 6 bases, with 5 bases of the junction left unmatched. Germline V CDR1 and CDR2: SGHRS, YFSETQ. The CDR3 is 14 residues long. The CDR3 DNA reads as TGCGCCAGCAGCCCTCGGACTAGCGGGACCGAGCAGTACTTC. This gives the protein CASSPRTSGTEQYF.

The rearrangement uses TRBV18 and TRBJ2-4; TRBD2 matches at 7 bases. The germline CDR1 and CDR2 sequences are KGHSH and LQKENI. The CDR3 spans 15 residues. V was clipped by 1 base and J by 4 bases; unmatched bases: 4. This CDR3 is CASSPQTSVKNIQYF. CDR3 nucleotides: TGTGCCAGCTCACCACAAACTAGCGTAAAAAACATTCAGTACTTC.

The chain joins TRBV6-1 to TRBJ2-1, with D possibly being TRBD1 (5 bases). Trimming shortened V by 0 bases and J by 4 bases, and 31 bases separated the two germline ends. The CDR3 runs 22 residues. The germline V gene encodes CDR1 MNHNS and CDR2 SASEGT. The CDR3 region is CASSEAPGPRANVFIWYNEQFF. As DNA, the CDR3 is TGTGCCAGCAGTGAAGCCCCAGGGCCAAGGGCGAATGTTTTTATTTGGTACAATGAGCAGTTCTTC.

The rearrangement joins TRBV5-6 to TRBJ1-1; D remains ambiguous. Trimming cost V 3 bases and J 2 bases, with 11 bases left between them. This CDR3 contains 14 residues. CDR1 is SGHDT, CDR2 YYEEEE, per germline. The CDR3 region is CASSSLGSNTEAFF. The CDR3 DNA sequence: TGTGCCAGCAGCTCGTTGGGCTCAAACACTGAAGCTTTCTTT.

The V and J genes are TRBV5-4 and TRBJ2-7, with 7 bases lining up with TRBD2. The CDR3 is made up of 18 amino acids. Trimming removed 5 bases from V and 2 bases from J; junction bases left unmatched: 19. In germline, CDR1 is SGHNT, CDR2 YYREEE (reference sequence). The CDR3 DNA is TGTGCCAGCAGTCTTAGCGGGCTACCCAACGAAAAAACCTACGAGCAGTACTTC. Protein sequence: CASSLSGLPNEKTYEQYF.

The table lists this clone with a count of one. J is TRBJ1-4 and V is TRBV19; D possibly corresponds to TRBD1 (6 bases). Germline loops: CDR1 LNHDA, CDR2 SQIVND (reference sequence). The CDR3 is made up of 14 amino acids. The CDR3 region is CARTRTAFNEKLFF. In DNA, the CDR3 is TGTGCGCGTACGAGGACAGCGTTCAATGAAAAACTGTTTTTT. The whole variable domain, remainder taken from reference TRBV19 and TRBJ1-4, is DGGITQSPKYLFRKEGQNVTLSCEQNLNHDAMYWYRQDPGQGLRLIYYSQIVNDFQKGDIAEGYSVSREKKESFPLTVTSAQKNPTAFYLCARTRTAFNEKLFFGSGTQLSVL.

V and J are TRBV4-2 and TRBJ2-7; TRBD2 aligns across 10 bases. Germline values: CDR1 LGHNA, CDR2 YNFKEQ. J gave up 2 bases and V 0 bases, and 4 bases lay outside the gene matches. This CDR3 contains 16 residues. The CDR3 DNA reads TGTGCCAGCAGCCAAGAGTGGCTAGCGGGAGCCTACGAGCAGTACTTC. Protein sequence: CASSQEWLAGAYEQYF.

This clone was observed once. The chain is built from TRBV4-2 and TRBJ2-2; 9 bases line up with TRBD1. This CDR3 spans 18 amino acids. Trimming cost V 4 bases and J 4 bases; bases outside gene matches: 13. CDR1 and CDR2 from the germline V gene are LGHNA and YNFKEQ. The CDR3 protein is CASSRKQGAAPSTGELFF. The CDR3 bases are TGTGCCAGCAGCCGCAAACAGGGGGCGGCCCCGAGCACCGGGGAGCTGTTTTTT.

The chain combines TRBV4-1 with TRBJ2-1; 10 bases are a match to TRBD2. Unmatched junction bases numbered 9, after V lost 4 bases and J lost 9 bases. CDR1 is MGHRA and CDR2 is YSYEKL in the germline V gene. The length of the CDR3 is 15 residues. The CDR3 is CASSPASGSRVEQFF. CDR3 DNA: TGCGCCAGCAGCCCCGCTAGCGGGAGTCGCGTTGAGCAGTTCTTC.

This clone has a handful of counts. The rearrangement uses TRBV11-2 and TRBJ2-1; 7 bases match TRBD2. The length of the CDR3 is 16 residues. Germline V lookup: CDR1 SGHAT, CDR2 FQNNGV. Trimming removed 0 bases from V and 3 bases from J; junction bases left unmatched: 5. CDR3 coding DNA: TGTGCCAGCAGCTTAGATCTCGGCGGGGGCTACAATGAGCAGTTCTTC. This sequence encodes CASSLDLGGGYNEQFF. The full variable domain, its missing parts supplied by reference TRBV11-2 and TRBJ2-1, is EAGVAQSPRYKIIEKRQSVAFWCNPISGHATLYWYQQILGQGPKLLIQFQNNGVVDDSQLPKDRFSAERLKGVDSTLKIQPAKLEDSAVYLCASSLDLGGGYNEQFFGPGTRLTVL.

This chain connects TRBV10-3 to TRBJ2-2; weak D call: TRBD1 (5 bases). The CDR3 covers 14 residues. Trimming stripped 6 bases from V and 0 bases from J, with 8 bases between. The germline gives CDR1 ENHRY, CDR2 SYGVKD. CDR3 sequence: CAISREPNTGELFF. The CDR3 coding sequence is TGTGCCATCAGCAGGGAACCGAACACCGGGGAGCTGTTTTTT.

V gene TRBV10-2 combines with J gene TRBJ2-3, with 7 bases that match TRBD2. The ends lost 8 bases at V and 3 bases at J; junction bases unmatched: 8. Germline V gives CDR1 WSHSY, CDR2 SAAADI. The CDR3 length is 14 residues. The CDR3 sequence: CASGASGWTDTQYF. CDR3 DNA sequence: TGCGCCAGCGGAGCTAGCGGATGGACAGATACGCAGTATTTT.

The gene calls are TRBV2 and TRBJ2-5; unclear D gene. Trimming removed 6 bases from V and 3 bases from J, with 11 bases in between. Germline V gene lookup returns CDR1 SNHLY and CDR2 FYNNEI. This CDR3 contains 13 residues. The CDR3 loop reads CASRAFYKETQYF. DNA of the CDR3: TGTGCCAGCAGAGCCTTTTATAAAGAGACCCAGTACTTC.

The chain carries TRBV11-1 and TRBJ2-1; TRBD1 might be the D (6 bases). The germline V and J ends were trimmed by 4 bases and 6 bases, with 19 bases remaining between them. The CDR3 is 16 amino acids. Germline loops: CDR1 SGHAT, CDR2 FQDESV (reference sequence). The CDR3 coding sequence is TGTGCCAGCAGCTCCGGACAGTCCCAGTTCGGCAATGAGCAGTTCTTC. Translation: CASSSGQSQFGNEQFF.

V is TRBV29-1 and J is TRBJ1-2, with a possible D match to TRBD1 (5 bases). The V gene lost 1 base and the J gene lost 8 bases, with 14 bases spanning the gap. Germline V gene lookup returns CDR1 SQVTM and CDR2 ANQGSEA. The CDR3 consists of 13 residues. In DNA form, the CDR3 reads TGCAGCGTTGAAGGGGCAGGGTTTGGGGGCTACACCTTC. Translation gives CSVEGAGFGGYTF.